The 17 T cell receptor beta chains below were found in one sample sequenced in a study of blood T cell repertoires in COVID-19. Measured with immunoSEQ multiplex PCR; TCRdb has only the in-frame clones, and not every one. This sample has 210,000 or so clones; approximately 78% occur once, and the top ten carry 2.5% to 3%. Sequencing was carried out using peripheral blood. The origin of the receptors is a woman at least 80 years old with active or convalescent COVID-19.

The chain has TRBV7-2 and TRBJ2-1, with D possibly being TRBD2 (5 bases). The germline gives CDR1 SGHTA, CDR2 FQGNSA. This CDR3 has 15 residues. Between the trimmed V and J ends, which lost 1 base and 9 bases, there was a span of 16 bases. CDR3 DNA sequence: TGTGCCAGCAGCTTAGGGAGCGTGAGGGTGAGTGAGCAGTTCTTC. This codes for CASSLGSVRVSEQFF.

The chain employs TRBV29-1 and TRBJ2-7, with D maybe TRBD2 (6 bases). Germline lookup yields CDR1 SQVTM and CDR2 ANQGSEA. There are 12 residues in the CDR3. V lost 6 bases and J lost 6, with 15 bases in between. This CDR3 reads CSVLSRRGEQYF. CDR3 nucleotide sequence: TGCAGCGTCCTCTCCCGGCGGGGCGAGCAGTACTTC.

CDR3: CASSEYRSAFF. CDR3 DNA sequence: TGTGCCAGCAGTGAATACAGGTCAGCTTTCTTT. V is TRBV6-1 and J is TRBJ1-1; TRBD1 might be the D (5 bases). The CDR3 has 11 amino acids. Germline CDR1 reads MNHNS; CDR2 reads SASEGT. The germline V and J ends were trimmed by 2 bases and 10 bases, with 8 bases remaining between them.

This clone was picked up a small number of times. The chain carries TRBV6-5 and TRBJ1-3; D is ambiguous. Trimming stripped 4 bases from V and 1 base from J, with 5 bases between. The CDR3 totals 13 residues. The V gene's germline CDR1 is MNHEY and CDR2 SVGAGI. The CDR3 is CASSSPSGNTIYF. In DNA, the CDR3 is TGTGCCAGCAGTTCTCCTTCTGGAAACACCATATATTTT.

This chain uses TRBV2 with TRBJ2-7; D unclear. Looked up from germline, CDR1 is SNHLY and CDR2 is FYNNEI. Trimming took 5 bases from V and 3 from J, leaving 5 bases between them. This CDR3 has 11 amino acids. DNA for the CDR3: TGTGCCAGCAGTCCCCTCTACGAGCAGTACTTC. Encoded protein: CASSPLYEQYF. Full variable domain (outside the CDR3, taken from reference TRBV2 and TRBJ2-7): EPEVTQTPSHQVTQMGQEVILRCVPISNHLYFYWYRQILGQKVEFLVSFYNNEISEKSEIFDDQFSVERPDGSNFTLKIRSTKLEDSAMYFCASSPLYEQYFGPGTRLTVT.

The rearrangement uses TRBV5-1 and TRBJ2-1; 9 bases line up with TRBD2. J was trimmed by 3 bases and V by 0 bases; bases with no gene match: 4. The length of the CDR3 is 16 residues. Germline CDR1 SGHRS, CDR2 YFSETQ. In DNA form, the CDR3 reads TGCGCCAGCAGCTTGGATGGCGGGGGGGTCTACAATGAGCAGTTCTTC. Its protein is CASSLDGGGVYNEQFF.

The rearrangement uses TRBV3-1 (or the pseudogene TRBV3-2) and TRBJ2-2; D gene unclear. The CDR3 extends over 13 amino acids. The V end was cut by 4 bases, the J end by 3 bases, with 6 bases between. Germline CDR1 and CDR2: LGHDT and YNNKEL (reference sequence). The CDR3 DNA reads TGTGCCAGCAGCCGACTGGACACCGGGGAGCTGTTTTTT. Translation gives CASSRLDTGELFF.

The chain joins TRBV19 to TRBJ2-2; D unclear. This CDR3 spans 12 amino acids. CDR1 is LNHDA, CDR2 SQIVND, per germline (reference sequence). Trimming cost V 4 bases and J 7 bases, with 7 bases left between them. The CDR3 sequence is CASSTPIGELFF. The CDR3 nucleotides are TGTGCCAGTAGTACCCCCATCGGGGAGCTGTTTTTT.

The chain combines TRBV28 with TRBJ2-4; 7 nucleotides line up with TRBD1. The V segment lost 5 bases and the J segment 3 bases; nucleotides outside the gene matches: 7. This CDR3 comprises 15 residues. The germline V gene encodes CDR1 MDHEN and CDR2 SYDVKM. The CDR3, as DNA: TGTGCCAGCAGTCCCCCGACAGGGATCAAAAACATTCAGTACTTC. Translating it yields CASSPPTGIKNIQYF.

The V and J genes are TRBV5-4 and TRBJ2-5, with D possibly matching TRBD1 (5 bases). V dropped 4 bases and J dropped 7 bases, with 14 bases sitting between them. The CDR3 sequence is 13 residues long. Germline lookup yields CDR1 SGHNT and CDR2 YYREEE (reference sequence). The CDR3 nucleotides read TGTGCCAGCAGCGTGACAGCCGAAGGGACCCAGTACTTC. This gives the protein CASSVTAEGTQYF.

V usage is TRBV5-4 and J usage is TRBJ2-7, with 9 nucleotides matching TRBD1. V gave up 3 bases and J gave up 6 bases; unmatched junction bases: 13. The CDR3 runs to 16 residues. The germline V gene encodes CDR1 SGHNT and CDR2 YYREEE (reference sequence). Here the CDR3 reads CASSWGGGQGRVEQYF. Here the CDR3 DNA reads TGTGCCAGCAGCTGGGGCGGGGGACAGGGCCGCGTCGAGCAGTACTTC.

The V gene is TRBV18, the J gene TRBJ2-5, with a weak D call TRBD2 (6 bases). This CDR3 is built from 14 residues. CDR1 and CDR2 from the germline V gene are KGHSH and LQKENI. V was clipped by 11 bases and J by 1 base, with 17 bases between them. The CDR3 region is CAGSTGLVQETQYF. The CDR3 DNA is TGTGCCGGATCTACGGGACTCGTCCAAGAGACCCAGTACTTC.

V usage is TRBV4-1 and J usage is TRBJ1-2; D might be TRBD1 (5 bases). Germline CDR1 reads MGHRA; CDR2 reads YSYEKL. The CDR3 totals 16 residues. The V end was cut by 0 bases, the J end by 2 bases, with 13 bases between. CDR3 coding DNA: TGCGCCAGCAGCCAAGAGGGCGCAGGGTGGAACTATGGCTACACCTTC. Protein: CASSQEGAGWNYGYTF.

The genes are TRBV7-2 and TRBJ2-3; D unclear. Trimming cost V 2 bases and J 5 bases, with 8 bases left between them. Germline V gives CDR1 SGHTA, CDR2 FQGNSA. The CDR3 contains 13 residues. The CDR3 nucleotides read TGTGCCAGCAGCTTACCCCCGGTAGATACGCAGTATTTT. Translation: CASSLPPVDTQYF.

CDR3 bases: TGTGCCAGCAGCGCAGGGGGGATACTAATGAAAGAACTGTTTTTT. Its translation: CASSAGGILMKELFF. The rearrangement joins TRBV5-8 to TRBJ1-4; TRBD1 agrees at 7 bases. Germline values: CDR1 SGHTS, CDR2 YDEGEE. V shed 4 bases, J shed 12 bases, and the junction held 15 bases outside the gene matches. The CDR3 totals 15 residues. The full variable domain, completed using reference TRBV5-8 and TRBJ1-4, is EAGVTQSPTHLIKTRGQQATLRCSPISGHTSVYWYQQALGLGLQFLLWYDEGEERNRGNFPPRFSGRQFPNYSSELNVNALELEDSALYLCASSAGGILMKELFFGSGTQLSVL.

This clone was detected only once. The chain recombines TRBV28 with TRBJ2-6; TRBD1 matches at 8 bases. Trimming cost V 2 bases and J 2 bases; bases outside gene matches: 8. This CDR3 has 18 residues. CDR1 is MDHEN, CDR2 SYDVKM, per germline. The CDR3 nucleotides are TGTGCCAGCAGTTTAGACAGGGGCAAGGTGGCTGGGGCCAACGTCCTGACTTTC. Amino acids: CASSLDRGKVAGANVLTF.

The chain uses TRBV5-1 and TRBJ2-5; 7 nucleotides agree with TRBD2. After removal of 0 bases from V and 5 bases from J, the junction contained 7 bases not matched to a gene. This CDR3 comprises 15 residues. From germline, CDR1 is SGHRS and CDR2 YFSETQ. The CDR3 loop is CASSLARGDGETQYF. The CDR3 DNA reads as TGCGCCAGCAGCTTGGCACGGGGGGATGGGGAGACCCAGTACTTC.